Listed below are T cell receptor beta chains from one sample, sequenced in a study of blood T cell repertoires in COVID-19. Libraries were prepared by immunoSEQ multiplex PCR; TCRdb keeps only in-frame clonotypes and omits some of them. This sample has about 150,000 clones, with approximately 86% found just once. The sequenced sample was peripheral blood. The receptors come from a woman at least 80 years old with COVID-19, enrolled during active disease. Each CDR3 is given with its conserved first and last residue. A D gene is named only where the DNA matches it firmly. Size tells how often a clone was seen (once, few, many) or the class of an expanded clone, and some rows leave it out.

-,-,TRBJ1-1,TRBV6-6,CASSGGTENTEAFF,TGTGCCAGCAGTGGCGGGACTGAGAACACTGAAGCTTTCTTT
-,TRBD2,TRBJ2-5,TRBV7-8,CASRMAGEETQYF,TGTGCCAGCAGAATGGCGGGAGAAGAGACCCAGTACTTC
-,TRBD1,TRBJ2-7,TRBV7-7,CASSLLQGAEAIAYF,TGTGCTAGCAGCTTACTTCAGGGGGCCGAAGCGATTGCGTACTTC
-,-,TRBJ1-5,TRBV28,CASKGGDNQPQHF,TGTGCCAGCAAAGGGGGGGACAATCAGCCCCAGCATTTT
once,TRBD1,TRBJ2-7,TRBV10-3,CAISGQGGHEQYF,TGTGCCATCAGCGGACAGGGGGGGCACGAGCAGTACTTC
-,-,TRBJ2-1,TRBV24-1,CATSDLRVLSSYNEQFF,TGTGCCACCAGTGATTTGCGGGTCCTGAGCTCCTACAATGAGCAGTTCTTC
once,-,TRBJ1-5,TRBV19,CAAQPVGDYSNQPQHF,TGTGCCGCCCAACCAGTGGGGGACTATAGCAATCAGCCCCAGCATTTT
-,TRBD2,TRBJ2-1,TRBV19,CASSYGLAGAYEQFF,TGTGCCAGTAGTTACGGACTAGCGGGAGCATATGAGCAGTTCTTC
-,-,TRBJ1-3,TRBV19,CASSMARGGDTIYF,TGTGCCAGTAGTATGGCACGCGGAGGTGACACCATATATTTT
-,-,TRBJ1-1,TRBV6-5,CASSRDKNTEAFF,TGTGCCAGCAGTCGGGACAAGAACACTGAAGCTTTCTTT
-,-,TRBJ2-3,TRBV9,CASSVFPDKHTDTQYF,TGTGCCAGCAGCGTATTTCCGGACAAACACACAGATACGCAGTATTTT
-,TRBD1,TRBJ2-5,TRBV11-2,CASSPRVGQGAGQTQYF,TGTGCCAGCAGCCCGCGGGTAGGACAGGGGGCCGGGCAGACCCAGTACTTC
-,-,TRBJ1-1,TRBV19,CASSVQGLGNTEAFF,TGTGCCAGTAGTGTACAGGGTTTAGGGAACACTGAAGCTTTCTTT
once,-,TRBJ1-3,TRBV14,CASSPTGLGRGTIYF,TGTGCCAGCAGCCCAACCGGGCTGGGGAGAGGCACCATATATTTT
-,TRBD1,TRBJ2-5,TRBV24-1,CATRGQGTQETQYF,TGTGCCACCAGGGGACAGGGGACGCAAGAGACCCAGTACTTC
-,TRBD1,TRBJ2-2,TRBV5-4,CASSGDRVVPGELFF,TGTGCCAGCAGCGGGGACAGGGTGGTTCCCGGGGAGCTGTTTTTT
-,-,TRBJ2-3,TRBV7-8,CASSRYTDTQYF,TGTGCCAGCAGCCGATACACAGATACGCAGTATTTT
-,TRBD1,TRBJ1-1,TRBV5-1,CASSPTPGTAAEAFF,TGCGCCAGCAGCCCGACTCCCGGGACAGCGGCTGAAGCTTTCTTT
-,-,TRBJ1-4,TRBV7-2,CASSFGGAEKLFF,TGTGCCAGCAGCTTCGGGGGGGCTGAAAAACTGTTTTTT
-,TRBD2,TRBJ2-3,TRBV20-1,CSASGLAGDTQYF,TGCAGTGCTAGTGGTCTAGCGGGAGATACGCAGTATTTT
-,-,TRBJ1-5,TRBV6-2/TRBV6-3,CASSVPGVGNQPQHF,TGTGCCAGCAGTGTGCCGGGGGTAGGCAATCAGCCCCAGCATTTT
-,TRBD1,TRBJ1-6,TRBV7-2,CASSSDRGIRESPLHF,TGTGCCAGCAGCTCTGACAGGGGCATTCGCGAATCACCCCTCCACTTT
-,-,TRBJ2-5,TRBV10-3,CAISPEGAAKTQYF,TGTGCCATCAGTCCGGAGGGCGCAGCGAAGACCCAGTACTTC
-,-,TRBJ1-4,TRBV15,CATREYEKLFF,TGTGCCACCAGGGAGTATGAAAAACTGTTTTTT
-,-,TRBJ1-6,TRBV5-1,CASSIDSYNSPLHF,TGCGCCAGCAGCATAGACTCCTATAATTCACCCCTCCACTTT
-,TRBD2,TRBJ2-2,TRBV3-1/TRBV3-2,CASSQGGLVDTGELFF,TGTGCCAGCAGCCAGGGGGGACTAGTAGACACCGGGGAGCTGTTTTTT
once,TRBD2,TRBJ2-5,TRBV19,CASSRLAGGEETQYF,TGTGCCAGTAGTAGACTAGCGGGAGGGGAGGAGACCCAGTACTTC
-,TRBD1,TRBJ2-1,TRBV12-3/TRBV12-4,CASSIGQGEQFF,TGTGCCAGCAGTATCGGACAGGGGGAGCAGTTCTTC
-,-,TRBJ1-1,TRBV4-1,CASSPQTVNTEAFF,TGCGCCAGCAGCCCCCAAACGGTGAACACTGAAGCTTTCTTT
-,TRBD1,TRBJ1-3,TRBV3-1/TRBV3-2,CASSLQGSENTIYF,TGTGCCAGCAGCCTACAGGGGTCGGAAAACACCATATATTTT
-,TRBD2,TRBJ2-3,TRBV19,CASRRSSGSLTDTQYF,TGTGCCAGTAGAAGATCTAGCGGGAGTTTGACAGATACGCAGTATTTT
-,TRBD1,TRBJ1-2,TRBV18,CASSPSTGNSGYGYTF,TGTGCCAGCTCACCTTCGACAGGGAACAGTGGGTATGGCTACACCTTC
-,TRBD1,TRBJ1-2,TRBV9,CASSAHNPGQKNYTF,TGTGCCAGCAGCGCTCACAATCCGGGACAGAAGAACTACACCTTC
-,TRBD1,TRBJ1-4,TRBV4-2,CASSREGTGTNEKLFF,TGTGCCAGCAGCCGAGAAGGGACAGGAACTAATGAAAAACTGTTTTTT
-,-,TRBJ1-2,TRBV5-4,CASSLDQASNYGYTF,TGTGCCAGCAGCTTGGACCAGGCTTCTAACTATGGCTACACCTTC
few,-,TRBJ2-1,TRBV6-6,CASSYSFRDSYNEQFF,TGTGCCAGCAGTTACTCGTTCCGGGACTCCTACAATGAGCAGTTCTTC
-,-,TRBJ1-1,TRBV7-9,CASSLGTENTEAFF,TGTGCCAGCAGCTTAGGGACAGAGAACACTGAAGCTTTCTTT
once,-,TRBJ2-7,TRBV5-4,CASSPAKETGSSYEQYF,TGTGCCAGCAGCCCCGCGAAAGAAACAGGTAGCTCCTACGAGCAGTACTTC
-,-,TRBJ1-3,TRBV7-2,CASSSQSTSGNTIYF,TGTGCCAGCAGCTCACAGTCAACCTCTGGAAACACCATATATTTT
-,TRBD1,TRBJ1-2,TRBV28,CASSLNRGGYTF,TGTGCCAGCAGCCTGAACAGGGGTGGCTACACCTTC
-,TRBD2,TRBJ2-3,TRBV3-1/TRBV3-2,CASSQDPWTSGRVGDTQYF,TGTGCCAGCAGCCAAGATCCGTGGACTAGCGGGAGGGTTGGAGATACGCAGTATTTT
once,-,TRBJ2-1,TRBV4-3,CASSTRGNEQFF,TGCGCCAGCAGCACTCGGGGGAATGAGCAGTTCTTC
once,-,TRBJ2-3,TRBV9,CASSVDLRSGVPDTQYF,TGTGCCAGCAGCGTAGATCTTAGGTCAGGGGTTCCAGATACGCAGTATTTT
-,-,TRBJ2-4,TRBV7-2,CASSSTNIQYF,TGTGCCAGCAGCTCTACAAACATTCAGTACTTC
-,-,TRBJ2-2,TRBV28,CASNTPVLSSTGELFF,TGTGCCAGCAATACGCCCGTCCTAAGTAGCACCGGGGAGCTGTTTTTT
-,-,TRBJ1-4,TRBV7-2,CASSLSSGSSTNEKLFF,TGTGCCAGCAGCTTATCGTCAGGTTCATCAACTAATGAAAAACTGTTTTTT
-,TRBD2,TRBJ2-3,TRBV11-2,CASSMTSGRTDTQYF,TGTGCCAGCAGCATGACTAGCGGGCGCACAGATACGCAGTATTTT
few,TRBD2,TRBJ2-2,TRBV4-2,CASSQDPGTSGELFF,TGTGCCAGCAGCCAAGATCCCGGGACTAGCGGGGAGCTGTTTTTT
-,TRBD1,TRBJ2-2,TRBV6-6,CASSYTGADGELFF,TGTGCCAGCAGTTATACAGGGGCGGACGGGGAGCTGTTTTTT
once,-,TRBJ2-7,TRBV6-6,CASTTPIAGRSYEQYF,TGTGCCAGCACCACTCCAATCGCGGGGCGCTCCTACGAGCAGTACTTC
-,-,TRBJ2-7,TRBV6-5,CASSYSRVLHEQYF,TGTGCCAGCAGTTACTCGAGGGTTTTACACGAGCAGTACTTC